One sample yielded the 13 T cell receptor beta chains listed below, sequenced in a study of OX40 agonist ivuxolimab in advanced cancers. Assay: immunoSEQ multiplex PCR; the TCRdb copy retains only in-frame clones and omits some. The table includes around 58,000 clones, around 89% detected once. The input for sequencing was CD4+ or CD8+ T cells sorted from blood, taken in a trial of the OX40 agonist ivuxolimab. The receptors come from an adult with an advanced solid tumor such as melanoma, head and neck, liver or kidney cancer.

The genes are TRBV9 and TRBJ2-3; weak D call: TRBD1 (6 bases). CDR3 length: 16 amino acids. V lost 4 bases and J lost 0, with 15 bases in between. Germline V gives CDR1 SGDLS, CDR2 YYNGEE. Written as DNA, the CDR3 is TGTGCCAGCAGCCCGACGTTAAGGGGGAGCACAGATACGCAGTATTTT. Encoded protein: CASSPTLRGSTDTQYF.

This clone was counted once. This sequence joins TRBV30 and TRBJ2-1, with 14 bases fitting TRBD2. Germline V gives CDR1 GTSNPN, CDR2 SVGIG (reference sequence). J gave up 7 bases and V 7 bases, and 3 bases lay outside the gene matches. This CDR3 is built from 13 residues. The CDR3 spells CALGLAGVNEQFF. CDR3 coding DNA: TGTGCCTTGGGACTAGCGGGAGTAAATGAGCAGTTCTTC.

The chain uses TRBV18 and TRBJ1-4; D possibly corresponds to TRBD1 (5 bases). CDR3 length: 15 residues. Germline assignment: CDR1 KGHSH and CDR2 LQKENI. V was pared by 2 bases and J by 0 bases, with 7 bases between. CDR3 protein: CASSPDSPTNEKLFF. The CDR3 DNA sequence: TGTGCCAGCTCACCAGACAGTCCAACTAATGAAAAACTGTTTTTT. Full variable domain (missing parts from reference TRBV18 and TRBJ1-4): NAGVMQNPRHLVRRRGQEARLRCSPMKGHSHVYWYRQLPEEGLKFMVYLQKENIIDESGMPKERFSAEFPKEGPSILRIQQVVRGDSAAYFCASSPDSPTNEKLFFGSGTQLSVL.

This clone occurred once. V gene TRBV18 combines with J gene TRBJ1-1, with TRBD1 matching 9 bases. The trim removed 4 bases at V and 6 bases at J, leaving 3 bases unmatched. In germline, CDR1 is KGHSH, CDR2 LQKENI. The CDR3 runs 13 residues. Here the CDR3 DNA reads TGTGCCAGCTCACGGGACAGGGCATCTGAAGCTTTCTTT. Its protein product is CASSRDRASEAFF.

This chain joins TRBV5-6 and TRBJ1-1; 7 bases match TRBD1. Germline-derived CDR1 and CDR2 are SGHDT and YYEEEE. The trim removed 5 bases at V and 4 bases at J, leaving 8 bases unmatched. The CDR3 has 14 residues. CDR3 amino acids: CASSFTTGTTEAFF. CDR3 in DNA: TGTGCCAGCAGTTTTACGACAGGGACCACTGAAGCTTTCTTT.

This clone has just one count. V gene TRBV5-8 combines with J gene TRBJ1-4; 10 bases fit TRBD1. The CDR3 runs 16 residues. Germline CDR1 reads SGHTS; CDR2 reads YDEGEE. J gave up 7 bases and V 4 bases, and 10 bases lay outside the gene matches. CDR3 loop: CASSIGTGAEGEKLFF. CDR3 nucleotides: TGTGCCAGCAGCATAGGGACAGGGGCGGAGGGTGAAAAACTGTTTTTT.

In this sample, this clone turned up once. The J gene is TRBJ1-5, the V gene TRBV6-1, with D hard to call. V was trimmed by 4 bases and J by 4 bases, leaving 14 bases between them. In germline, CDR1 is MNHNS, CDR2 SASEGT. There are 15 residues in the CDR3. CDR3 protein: CASSVHLETNQPQHF. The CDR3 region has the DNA TGTGCCAGCAGTGTACACTTGGAGACGAATCAGCCCCAGCATTTT.

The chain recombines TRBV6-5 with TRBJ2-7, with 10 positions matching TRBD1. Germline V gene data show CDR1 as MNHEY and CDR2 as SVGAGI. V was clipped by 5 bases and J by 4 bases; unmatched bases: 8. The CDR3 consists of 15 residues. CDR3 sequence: CASSVAGQGVYEQYF. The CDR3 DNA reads TGTGCCAGCAGTGTCGCCGGACAGGGGGTTTACGAGCAGTACTTC.

CDR3 nucleotides: TGTGCCAGCAGCACAAACAGACCTTCGGGCGGGGAGCTGTTTTTT. It codes for CASSTNRPSGGELFF. The chain combines TRBV13 with TRBJ2-2; D is uncertain. The CDR3 runs 15 residues. Germline lookup yields CDR1 PRHDT and CDR2 FYEKMQ (reference sequence). The germline V and J ends were trimmed by 5 bases and 7 bases, with 17 bases remaining between them.

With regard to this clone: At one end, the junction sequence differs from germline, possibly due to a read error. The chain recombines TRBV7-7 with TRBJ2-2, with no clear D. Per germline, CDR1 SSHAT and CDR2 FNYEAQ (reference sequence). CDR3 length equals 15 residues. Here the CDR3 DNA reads TGTGCTAGCAGCTCCGCTTCGACTCAATCCGGGGAGCTGTTTTTT. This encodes CASSSASTQSGELFF.

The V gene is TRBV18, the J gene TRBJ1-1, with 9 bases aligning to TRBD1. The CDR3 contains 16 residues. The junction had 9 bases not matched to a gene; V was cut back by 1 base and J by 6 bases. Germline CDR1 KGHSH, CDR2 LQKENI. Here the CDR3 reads CASSPLQGAGFAEAFF. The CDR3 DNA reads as TGTGCCAGCTCACCACTACAGGGGGCAGGTTTCGCTGAAGCTTTCTTT.

CDR3 DNA sequence: TGTGCCTGGAGTCAATATGGAGGTGGCTACACCTTC. It codes for CAWSQYGGGYTF. The chain recombines TRBV30 with TRBJ1-2; D uncertain. CDR1 and CDR2 (germline): GTSNPN, SVGIG (reference sequence). The CDR3 totals 12 residues. Trimming took 2 bases from V and 7 from J, leaving 11 bases between them. Based on the CDR3 plus reference TRBV30 and TRBJ1-2, the full variable domain is SQTIHQWPATLVQPVGSPLSLECTVEGTSNPNLYWYRQAAGRGLQLLFYSVGIGQISSEVPQNLSASRPQDRQFILSSKKLLLSDSGFYLCAWSQYGGGYTFGSGTRLTVV.

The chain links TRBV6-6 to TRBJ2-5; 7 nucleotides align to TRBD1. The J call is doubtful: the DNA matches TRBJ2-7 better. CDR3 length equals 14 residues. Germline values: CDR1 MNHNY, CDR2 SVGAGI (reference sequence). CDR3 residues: CASSYRQGTNEQYF. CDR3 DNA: TGTGCCAGCAGCTATAGACAGGGTACTAACGAGCAGTACTTC.